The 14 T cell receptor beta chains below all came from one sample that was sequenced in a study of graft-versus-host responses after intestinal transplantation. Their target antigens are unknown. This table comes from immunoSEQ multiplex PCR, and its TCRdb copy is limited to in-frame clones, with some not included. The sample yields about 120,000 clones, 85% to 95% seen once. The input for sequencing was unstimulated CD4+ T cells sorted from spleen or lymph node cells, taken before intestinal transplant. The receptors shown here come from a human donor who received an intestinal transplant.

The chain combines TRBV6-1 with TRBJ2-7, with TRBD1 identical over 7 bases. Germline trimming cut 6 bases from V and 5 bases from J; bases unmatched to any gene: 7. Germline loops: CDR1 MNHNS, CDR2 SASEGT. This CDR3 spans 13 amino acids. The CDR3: CASSRQGQHEQYF. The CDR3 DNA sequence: TGTGCCAGCAGCCGACAGGGCCAGCACGAGCAGTACTTC.

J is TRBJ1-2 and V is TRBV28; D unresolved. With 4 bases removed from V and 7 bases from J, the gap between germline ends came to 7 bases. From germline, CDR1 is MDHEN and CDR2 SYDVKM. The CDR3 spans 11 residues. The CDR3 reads CASSSPGGYTF. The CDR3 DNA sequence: TGTGCCAGCAGTTCCCCCGGTGGCTACACCTTC.

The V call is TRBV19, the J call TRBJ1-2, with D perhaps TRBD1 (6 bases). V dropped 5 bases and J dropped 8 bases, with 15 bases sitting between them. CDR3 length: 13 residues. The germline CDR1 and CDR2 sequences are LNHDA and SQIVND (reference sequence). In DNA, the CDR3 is TGTGCCAGTAGTTCTACGGGGGCGTCCGGCTACACCTTC. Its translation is CASSSTGASGYTF.

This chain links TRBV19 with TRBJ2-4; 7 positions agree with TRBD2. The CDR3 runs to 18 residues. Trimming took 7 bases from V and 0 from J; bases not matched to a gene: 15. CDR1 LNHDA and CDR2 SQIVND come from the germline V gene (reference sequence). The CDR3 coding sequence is TGTGCCAGTAACCTTTCGCTAGCGGAGGTAGTAGCCAAAAACATTCAGTACTTC. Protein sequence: CASNLSLAEVVAKNIQYF.

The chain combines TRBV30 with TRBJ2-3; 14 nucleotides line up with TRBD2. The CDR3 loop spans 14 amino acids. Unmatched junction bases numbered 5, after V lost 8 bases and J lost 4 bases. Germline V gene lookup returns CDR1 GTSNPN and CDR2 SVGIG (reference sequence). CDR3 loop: CAGGLAGGADTQYF. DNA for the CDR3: TGTGCCGGTGGACTAGCGGGAGGCGCAGATACGCAGTATTTT.

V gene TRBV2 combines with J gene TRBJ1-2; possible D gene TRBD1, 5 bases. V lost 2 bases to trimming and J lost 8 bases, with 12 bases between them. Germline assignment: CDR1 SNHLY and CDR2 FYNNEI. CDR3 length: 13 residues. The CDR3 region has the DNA TGTGCCAGCAGTGAATTGGGGGTCGGAGGCTACACCTTC. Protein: CASSELGVGGYTF.

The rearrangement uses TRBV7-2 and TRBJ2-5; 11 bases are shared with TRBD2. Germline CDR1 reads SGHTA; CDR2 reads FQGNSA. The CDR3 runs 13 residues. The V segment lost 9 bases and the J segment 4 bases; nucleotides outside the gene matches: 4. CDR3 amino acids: CASSGRERETQYF. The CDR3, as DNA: TGTGCCAGTAGCGGGAGGGAACGAGAGACCCAGTACTTC.

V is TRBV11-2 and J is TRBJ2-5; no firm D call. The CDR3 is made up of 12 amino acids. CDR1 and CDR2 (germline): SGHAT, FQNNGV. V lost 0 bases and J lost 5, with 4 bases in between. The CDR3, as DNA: TGTGCCAGCAGCTTAGACAGGGAGACCCAGTACTTC. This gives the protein CASSLDRETQYF.

The CDR3 protein is CASSLVRGDTEAFF. The CDR3 DNA sequence: TGTGCCAGCAGTTTAGTTCGGGGGGACACTGAAGCTTTCTTT. The rearrangement uses TRBV28 and TRBJ1-1; weak D call: TRBD1 (5 bases). Trimming cost V 2 bases and J 3 bases, with 10 bases left between them. CDR1 is MDHEN, CDR2 SYDVKM, per germline. The CDR3 loop spans 14 amino acids.

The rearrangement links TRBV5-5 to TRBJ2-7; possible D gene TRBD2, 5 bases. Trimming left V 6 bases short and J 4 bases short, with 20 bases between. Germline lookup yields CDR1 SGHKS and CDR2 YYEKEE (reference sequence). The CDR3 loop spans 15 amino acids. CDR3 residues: CASIPEGRRPYEQYF. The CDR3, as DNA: TGTGCCAGCATCCCCGAGGGCAGGAGACCTTACGAGCAGTACTTC.

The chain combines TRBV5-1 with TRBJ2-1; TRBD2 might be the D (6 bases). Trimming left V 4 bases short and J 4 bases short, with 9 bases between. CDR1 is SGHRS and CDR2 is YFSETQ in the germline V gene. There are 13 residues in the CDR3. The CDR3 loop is CASSGDFYNEQFF. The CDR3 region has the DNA TGCGCCAGCAGCGGGGACTTTTACAATGAGCAGTTCTTC. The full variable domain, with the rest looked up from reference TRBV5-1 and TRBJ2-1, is KAGVTQTPRYLIKTRGQQVTLSCSPISGHRSVSWYQQTPGQGLQFLFEYFSETQRNKGNFPGRFSGRQFSNSRSEMNVSTLELGDSALYLCASSGDFYNEQFFGPGTRLTVL.

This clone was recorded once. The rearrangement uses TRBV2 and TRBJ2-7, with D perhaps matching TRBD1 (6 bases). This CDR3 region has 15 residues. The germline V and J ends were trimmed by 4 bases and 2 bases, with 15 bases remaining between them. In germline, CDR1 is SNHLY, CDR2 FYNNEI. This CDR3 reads CASSAPQGPPYEQYF. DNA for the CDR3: TGTGCCAGCAGTGCACCCCAGGGGCCTCCCTACGAGCAGTACTTC.

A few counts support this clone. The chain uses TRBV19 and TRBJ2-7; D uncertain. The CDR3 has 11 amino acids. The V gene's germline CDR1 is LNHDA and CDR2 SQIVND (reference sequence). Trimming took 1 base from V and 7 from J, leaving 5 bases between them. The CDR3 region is CASSIGREQYF. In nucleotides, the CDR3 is TGTGCCAGTAGTATAGGGCGAGAGCAGTACTTC.

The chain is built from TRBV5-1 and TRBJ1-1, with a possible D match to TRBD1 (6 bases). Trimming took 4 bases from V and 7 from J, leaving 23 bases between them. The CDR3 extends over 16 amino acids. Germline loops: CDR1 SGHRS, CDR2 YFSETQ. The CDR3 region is CASSPRGGVSEDEAFF. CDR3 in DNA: TGCGCCAGCAGCCCACGAGGGGGGGTCTCCGAGGATGAAGCTTTCTTT.